This T cell receptor (beta chain) was captured by sequencing in a study of shared clonotypes between healthy human individuals. About the research overall: The donor pool was made up of a couple of women and a few men aged 18 to 49. Study outcomes and limitations: Since donors were few, the genetic and exposure-history diversity represented was limited.

Of note for this clone: Its antigen is as yet unknown.

Assay used: immunoSEQ multiplex PCR; TCRdb lists only in-frame clones, some missing. Among about 480,000 clones, 60% to 80% were seen once, and the ten largest hold roughly an eighth. The TCR sequence derives from a middle-aged woman in good health. Some clones in this sample may be carry-over from other donors' samples. The sequenced sample consisted of PBMCs.

The CDR3 DNA sequence: TGTGCCATCAGTGAGGTTAGCGGTATCTACAATGAGCAGTTCTTC. Translated: CAISEVSGIYNEQFF. The gene calls are TRBV10-3 and TRBJ2-1; a weak D match, TRBD2 (6 bases). The CDR3 sequence is 15 residues long. Germline CDR1 is ENHRY and CDR2 is SYGVKD. Trimming stripped 2 bases from V and 3 bases from J, with 11 bases between.